Listed here is a single T cell receptor beta chain. This specimen includes other DNA sequences encoding the same CDR3. The data were obtained in a study of blood T cell repertoires in COVID-19. In the original processing: Amplified reference gene primers provided the basis for estimating nucleated cell counts. Generated by immunoSEQ multiplex PCR, the TCRdb table keeps only in-frame clones and is missing some. V and J calls and clone size are as listed in that table; D and trimming were resolved from the DNA. The sample contains fewer than 100,000 clones, about 81% of which appear only once. V was pared by 0 bases and J by 2 bases, with 0 bases of the junction left unmatched. Germline CDR1 reads ENHRY; CDR2 reads SYGVKD. This CDR3 comprises 14 residues.

The sequence was obtained from a man in his 70s with acute or convalescent COVID-19. The V and J genes are TRBV10-3 and TRBJ2-5, with TRBD1 matching 7 bases. The sequenced sample consisted of peripheral blood. The CDR3: CAISESGQQETQYF. In DNA form, the CDR3 reads TGTGCCATCAGTGAGTCGGGACAGCAAGAGACCCAGTACTTC.